Reported below is one T cell receptor beta chain. The antigen remains undetermined. This record belongs to a study of CD8 T cells in ankylosing spondylitis. MiXCR was run by TCRdb on the 5' RACE reads, yielding one entry per CDR3 protein. The sample holds roughly 490,000 distinct CDR3 sequences, under 5.5% seen once. Study-level findings and limits: Within ankylosing spondylitis blood, a TCR beta motif made up of several highly homologous variants appeared to be characteristic.

Input material: blood, either unsorted or a sorted T cell fraction (not recorded which). The sequence came from a male donor with ankylosing spondylitis.

This CDR3 reads CSGRSLYEQYF. The CDR3 DNA reads TGCAGTGGCAGGTCTCTCTACGAGCAGTACTTC. V gene TRBV20-1 combines with J gene TRBJ2-7; unclear D gene. The CDR3 consists of 11 residues. Trimming cost V 7 bases and J 3 bases, with 10 bases left between them. Germline V CDR1 and CDR2: DFQATT, SNEGSKA (reference sequence).